This T cell receptor (beta chain) was obtained from a study of cytomegalovirus exposure and HLA in healthy donors. Study-level findings and limits: Usually a TCR sequence was rare, but some public TCRs were found in many donors. The authors excluded some V segments, including TRBV6-2 and TRBV6-3, as indistinguishable. Earlier analysis yielded a pattern in which most TCR beta V segments were productive about 90% or about 30% of the time.

Concerning this clone itself: What it binds is not known.

The CDR3 has 15 residues. CDR1 SGHNT and CDR2 YYREEE come from the germline V gene (reference sequence). Trimming cost V 3 bases and J 4 bases; bases outside gene matches: 7. PCR was performed using 60 Vbeta and 13 Jbeta primers. The table came from immunoSEQ multiplex PCR; TCRdb's copy has only in-frame clones and leaves some out. The data contain a few hundred thousand clones, around 77% of them seen just once; the ten biggest clones take up 2.9%. This chain uses TRBV5-4 with TRBJ1-2; 9 bases match TRBD1. This sequence was found in a woman aged 25 to 39 in good health and CMV-seronegative. The sequenced material came from PBMCs. CDR3 sequence (DNA): TGTGCCAGCAGCTGGGGACAGGGATGGGGCTATGGCTACACCTTC. Amino acid sequence: CASSWGQGWGYGYTF.